This T cell receptor (beta chain) is drawn from a study of cytomegalovirus exposure and HLA in healthy donors. Points from the study as a whole: Cytomegalovirus association was assigned to under 200 TCR beta chains. DRB1 showed the most TCR associations and HLA-C the fewest in a later analysis, as rates varied by HLA locus. Some public TCRs appeared in many individuals, while most sequences were rare.

A note on this clone: Its antigen is undetermined.

The V gene lost 3 bases and the J gene lost 0 bases, with 9 bases spanning the gap. This CDR3 has 14 amino acids. Germline CDR1 reads SGHTA; CDR2 reads FQGNSA. The study ran its PCR with 60 Vbeta and 13 Jbeta primers. Per the original methods: An analysis performed later counted 74 million or so unique TCR beta chains (roughly 11 million of them shared). Sequencing was performed with immunoSEQ multiplex PCR; in TCRdb, only in-frame clones are kept and a portion is missing. The V and J calls and the clone size are those of that table, but D and trimming were determined from the DNA. The table lists about 110,000 clones, around four fifths of them singletons.

J is TRBJ2-7 and V is TRBV7-2, with a possible D match to TRBD1 (6 bases). This clonotype was sampled from a woman in her fifties or sixties in good health and CMV-seropositive. Sequencing was done on a sample of PBMCs. This CDR3 is CASSFQGHSYEQYF. The CDR3 DNA reads as TGTGCCAGCAGCTTCCAGGGGCACTCCTACGAGCAGTACTTC.